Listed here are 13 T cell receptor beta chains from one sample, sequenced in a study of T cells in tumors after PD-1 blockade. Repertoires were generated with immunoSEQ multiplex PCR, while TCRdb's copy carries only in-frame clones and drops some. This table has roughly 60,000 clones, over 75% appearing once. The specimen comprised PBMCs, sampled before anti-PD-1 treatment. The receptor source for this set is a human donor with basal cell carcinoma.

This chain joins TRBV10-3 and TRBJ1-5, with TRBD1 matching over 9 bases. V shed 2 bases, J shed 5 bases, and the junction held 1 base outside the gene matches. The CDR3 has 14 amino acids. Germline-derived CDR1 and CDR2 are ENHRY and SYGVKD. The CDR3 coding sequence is TGTGCCATCAGTGAGACAGGGGGCCATCAGCCCCAGCATTTT. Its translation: CAISETGGHQPQHF.

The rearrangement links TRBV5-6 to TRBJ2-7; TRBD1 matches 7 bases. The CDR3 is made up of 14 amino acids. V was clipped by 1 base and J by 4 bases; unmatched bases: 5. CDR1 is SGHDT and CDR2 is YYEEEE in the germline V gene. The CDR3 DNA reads TGTGCCAGCAGCTTGTCGGGACAGAAATACGAGCAGTACTTC. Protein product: CASSLSGQKYEQYF.

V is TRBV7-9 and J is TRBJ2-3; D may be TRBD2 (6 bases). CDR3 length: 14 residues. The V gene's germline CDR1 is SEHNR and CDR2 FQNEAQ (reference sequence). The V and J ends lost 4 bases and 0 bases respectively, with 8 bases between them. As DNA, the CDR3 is TGTGCCAGCAGCTCCGGGACTAGCACAGATACGCAGTATTTT. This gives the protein CASSSGTSTDTQYF.

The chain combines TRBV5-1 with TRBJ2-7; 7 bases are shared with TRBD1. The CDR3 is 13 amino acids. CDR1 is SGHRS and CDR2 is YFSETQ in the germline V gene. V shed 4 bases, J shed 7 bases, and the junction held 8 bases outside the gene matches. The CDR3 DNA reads TGCGCCAGCAGCCCGACAGGGCTAAGGGAGCAGTACTTC. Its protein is CASSPTGLREQYF.

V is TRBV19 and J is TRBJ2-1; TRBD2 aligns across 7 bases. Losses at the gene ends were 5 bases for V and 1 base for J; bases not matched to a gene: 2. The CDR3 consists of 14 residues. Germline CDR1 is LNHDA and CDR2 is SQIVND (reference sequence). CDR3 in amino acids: CASSAGDSYNEQFF. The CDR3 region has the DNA TGTGCCAGTAGTGCGGGGGATTCCTACAATGAGCAGTTCTTC.

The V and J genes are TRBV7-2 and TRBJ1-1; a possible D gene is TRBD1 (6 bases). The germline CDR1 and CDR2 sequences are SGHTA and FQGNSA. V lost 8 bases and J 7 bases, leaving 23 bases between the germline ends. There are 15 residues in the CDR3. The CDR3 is CASLHPGRGIVEAFF. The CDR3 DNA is TGTGCCAGCCTGCACCCAGGGAGGGGGATCGTTGAAGCTTTCTTT.

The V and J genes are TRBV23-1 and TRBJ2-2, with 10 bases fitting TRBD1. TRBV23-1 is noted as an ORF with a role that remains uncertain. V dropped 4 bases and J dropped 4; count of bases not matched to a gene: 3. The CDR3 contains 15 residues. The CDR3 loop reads CASSRDRGFTGELFF. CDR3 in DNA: TGCGCCAGCAGTCGGGACAGGGGATTCACCGGGGAGCTGTTTTTT.

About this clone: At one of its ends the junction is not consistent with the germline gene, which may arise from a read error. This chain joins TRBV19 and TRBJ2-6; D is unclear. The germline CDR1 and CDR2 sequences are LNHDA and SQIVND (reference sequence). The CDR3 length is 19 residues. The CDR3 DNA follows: TGTGCCAGGAGTACTTGGCCCCAGAAATTAGGAGCTGGGGCCAACGTCCTGACTTTC. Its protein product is CARSTWPQKLGAGANVLTF.

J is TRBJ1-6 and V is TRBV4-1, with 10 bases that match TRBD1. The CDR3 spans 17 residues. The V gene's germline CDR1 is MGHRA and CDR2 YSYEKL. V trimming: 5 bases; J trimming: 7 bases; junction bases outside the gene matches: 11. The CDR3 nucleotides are TGCGCCAGCAGCGCGACCGGGACAGGGGAGGTAAATTCACCCCTCCACTTT. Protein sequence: CASSATGTGEVNSPLHF.

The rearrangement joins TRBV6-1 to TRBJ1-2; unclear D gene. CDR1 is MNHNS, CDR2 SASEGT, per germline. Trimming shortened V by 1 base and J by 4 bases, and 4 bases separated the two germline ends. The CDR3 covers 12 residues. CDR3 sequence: CASSEGVYGYTF. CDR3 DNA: TGTGCCAGCAGTGAAGGGGTCTATGGCTACACCTTC.

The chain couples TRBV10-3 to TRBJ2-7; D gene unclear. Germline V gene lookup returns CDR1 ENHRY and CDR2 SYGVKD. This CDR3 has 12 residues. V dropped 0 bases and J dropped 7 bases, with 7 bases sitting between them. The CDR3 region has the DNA TGTGCCATCAGTGAGTCCCGGGCAGAGCAGTACTTC. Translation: CAISESRAEQYF.

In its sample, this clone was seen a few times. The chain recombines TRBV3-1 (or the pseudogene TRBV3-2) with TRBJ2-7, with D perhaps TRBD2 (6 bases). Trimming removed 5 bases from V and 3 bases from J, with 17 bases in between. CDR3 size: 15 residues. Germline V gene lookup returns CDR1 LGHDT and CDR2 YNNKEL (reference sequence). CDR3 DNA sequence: TGTGCCAGCAGCACAATAGTCTGGGGGGACTACGAGCAGTACTTC. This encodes CASSTIVWGDYEQYF.

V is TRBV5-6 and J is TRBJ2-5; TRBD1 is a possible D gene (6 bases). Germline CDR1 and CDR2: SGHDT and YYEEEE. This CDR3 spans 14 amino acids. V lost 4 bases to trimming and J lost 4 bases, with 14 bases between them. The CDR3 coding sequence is TGTGCCAGCAGCCTACCTACAGGGTCAGAGACCCAGTACTTC. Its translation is CASSLPTGSETQYF.